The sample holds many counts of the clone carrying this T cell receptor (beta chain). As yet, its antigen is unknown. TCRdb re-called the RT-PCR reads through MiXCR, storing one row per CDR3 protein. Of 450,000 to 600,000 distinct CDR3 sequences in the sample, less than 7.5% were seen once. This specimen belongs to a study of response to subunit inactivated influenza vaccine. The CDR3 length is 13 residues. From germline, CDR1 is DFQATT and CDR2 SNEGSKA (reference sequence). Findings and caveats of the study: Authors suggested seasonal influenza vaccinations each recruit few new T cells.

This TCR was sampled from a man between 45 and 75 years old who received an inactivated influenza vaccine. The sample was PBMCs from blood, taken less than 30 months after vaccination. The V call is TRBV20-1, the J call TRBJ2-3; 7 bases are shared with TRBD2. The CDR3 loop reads CRGYSGSTDTQYF. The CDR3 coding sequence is TGCAGGGGGTATAGCGGGAGCACAGATACGCAGTATTTT.